The clone carrying this TCR beta chain was counted only a few times. The record originates from a study of blood T cell repertoires in COVID-19. Study information: Samples representing acute and convalescent COVID-19 were sourced from the United States, Italy and Spain.

Germline V gene lookup returns CDR1 MNHNY and CDR2 SVGAGI (reference sequence). V lost 5 bases and J lost 4, with 14 bases in between. The CDR3 is 15 amino acids. In terms of age and location, participants ranged from about 18 to 95 years and lived in roughly 22 US areas. For recovered donors of Cohort 3, there were two negative PCRs, clearance, or symptom resolution. How the authors handled the data: The assay estimated nucleated cells by amplifying reference gene primers. The data were produced by immunoSEQ multiplex PCR, yet TCRdb's version contains in-frame clones alone and is incomplete. Clonal size and the V and J genes are those of that table, whereas D and trimming came from the DNA. The data show some 250,000 clones, around nine tenths seen once.

The receptor's source is a man aged 40-55 years who had recovered from COVID-19. The specimen was PBMCs or T cells enriched from blood (not recorded which). This chain connects TRBV6-6 to TRBJ1-4; no firm D call. In DNA form, the CDR3 reads TGTGCCAGCAGTCCCCCCGGCGGAGGTAATGAAAAACTGTTTTTT. Translated: CASSPPGGGNEKLFF.